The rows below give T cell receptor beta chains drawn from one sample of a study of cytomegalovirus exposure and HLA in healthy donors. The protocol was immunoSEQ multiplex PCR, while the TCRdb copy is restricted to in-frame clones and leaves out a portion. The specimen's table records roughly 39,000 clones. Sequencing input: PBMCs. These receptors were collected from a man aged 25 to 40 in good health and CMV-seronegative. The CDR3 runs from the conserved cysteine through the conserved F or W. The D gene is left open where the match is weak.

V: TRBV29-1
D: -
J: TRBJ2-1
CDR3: CSVDTRGEQFF
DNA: TGCAGCGTTGACACCCGAGGGGAGCAGTTCTTC

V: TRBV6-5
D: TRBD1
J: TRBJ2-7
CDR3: CASRAGTGYHEQYF
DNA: TGTGCCAGCAGAGCCGGGACAGGGTACCACGAGCAGTACTTC

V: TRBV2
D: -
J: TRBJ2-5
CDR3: CASRKDRYQETQYF
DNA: TGTGCCAGCAGAAAAGACAGGTACCAAGAGACCCAGTACTTC

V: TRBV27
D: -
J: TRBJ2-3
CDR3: CASYSRGTDTQYF
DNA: TGTGCCAGCTACTCTCGGGGCACAGATACGCAGTATTTT

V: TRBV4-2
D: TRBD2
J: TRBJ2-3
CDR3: CASSQERSGRGGTDTQYF
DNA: TGTGCCAGCAGCCAAGAAAGGAGCGGGAGGGGGGGCACAGATACGCAGTATTTT

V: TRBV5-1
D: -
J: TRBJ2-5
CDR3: CASSLADSAQETQYF
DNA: TGCGCCAGCAGCTTGGCGGACAGCGCTCAAGAGACCCAGTACTTC

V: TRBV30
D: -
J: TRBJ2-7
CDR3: CAYTGGEREQYF
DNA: TGTGCCTATACAGGGGGGGAACGCGAGCAGTACTTC

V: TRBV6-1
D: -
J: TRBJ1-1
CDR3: CASSRGTEAFF
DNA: TGTGCCAGCAGCAGGGGCACTGAAGCTTTCTTT

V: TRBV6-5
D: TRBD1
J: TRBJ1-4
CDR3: CASSYSNRGNEKLFF
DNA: TGTGCCAGCAGTTACTCGAACAGGGGGAATGAAAAACTGTTTTTT

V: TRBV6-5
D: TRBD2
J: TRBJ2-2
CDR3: CASRRTSGNGELFF
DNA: TGTGCCAGCAGGCGGACTAGCGGGAACGGGGAGCTGTTTTTT

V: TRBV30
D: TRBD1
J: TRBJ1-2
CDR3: CAWSGGRGNRYGYTF
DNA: TGTGCCTGGAGCGGCGGCAGGGGGAATCGCTATGGCTACACCTTC

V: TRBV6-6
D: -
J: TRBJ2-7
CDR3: CASSSPLGNEQYF
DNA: TGTGCCAGCAGTTCCCCCCTCGGGAACGAGCAGTACTTC

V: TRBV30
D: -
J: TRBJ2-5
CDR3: CAWNSAGETQYF
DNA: TGTGCCTGGAATTCTGCGGGGGAGACCCAGTACTTC

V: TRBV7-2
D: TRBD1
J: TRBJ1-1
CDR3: CASSLLGQGAAFF
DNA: TGTGCCAGCAGCTTACTGGGACAGGGTGCCGCTTTCTTT

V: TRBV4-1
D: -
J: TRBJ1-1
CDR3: CASSQGVSEGTEAFF
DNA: TGCGCCAGCAGCCAAGGGGTATCGGAGGGCACTGAAGCTTTCTTT

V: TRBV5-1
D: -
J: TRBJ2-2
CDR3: CASSLAVTGELFF
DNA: TGCGCCAGCAGCTTGGCAGTCACCGGGGAGCTGTTTTTT

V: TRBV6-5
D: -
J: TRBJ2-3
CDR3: CASSYGTGTDTQYF
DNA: TGTGCCAGCAGTTACGGCACAGGAACAGATACGCAGTATTTT

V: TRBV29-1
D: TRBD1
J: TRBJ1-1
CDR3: CSVAGTENTEAFF
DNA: TGCAGCGTTGCCGGGACAGAGAACACTGAAGCTTTCTTT

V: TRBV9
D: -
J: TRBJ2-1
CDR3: CACDRGYNEQFF
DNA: TGTGCTTGCGACCGGGGCTACAATGAGCAGTTCTTC

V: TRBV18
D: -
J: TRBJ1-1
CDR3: CASSQGYQNTEAFF
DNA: TGTGCCAGCTCACAGGGGTACCAGAACACTGAAGCTTTCTTT

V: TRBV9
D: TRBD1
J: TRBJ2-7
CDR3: CASSGNDRGLTYEQYF
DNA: TGTGCCAGCAGCGGAAACGACAGGGGGCTTACCTACGAGCAGTACTTC

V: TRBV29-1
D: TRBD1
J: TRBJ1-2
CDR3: CSVGSGTGVGYTF
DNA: TGCAGCGTTGGGAGCGGGACAGGGGTTGGCTACACCTTC

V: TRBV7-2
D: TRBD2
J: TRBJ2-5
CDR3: CASSSPRGLAGARETQYF
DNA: TGTGCCAGCAGCTCGCCGAGGGGACTAGCGGGAGCCCGAGAGACCCAGTACTTC

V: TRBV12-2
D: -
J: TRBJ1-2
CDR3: CASRLLTGGEIGYTF
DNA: TGTGCAAGTCGCTTACTGACAGGGGGCGAAATTGGCTACACCTTC

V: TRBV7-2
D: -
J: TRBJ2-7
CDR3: CASSSRGGIYYEQYF
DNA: TGTGCCAGCAGCTCGAGGGGCGGGATTTACTACGAGCAGTACTTC

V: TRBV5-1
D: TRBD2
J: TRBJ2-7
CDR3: CASSFSGRAGLQYF
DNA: TGCGCCAGCAGCTTTAGCGGGAGGGCCGGTCTACAGTACTTC

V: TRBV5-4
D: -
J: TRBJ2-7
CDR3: CASSPRTVNHEQYF
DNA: TGTGCCAGCAGCCCCAGGACAGTAAACCACGAGCAGTACTTC

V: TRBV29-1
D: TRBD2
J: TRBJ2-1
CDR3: CSAEGASSGRMDEQFF
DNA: TGCAGCGCTGAGGGGGCTTCTAGCGGGAGGATGGATGAGCAGTTCTTC

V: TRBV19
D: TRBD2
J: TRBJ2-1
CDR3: CASSWAGLAANNEQFF
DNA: TGTGCCAGTAGCTGGGCCGGACTAGCGGCCAACAATGAGCAGTTCTTC

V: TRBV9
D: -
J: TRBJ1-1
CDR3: CASSVDSTEAFF
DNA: TGTGCCAGCAGCGTAGACTCCACTGAAGCTTTCTTT

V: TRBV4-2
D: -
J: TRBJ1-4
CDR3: CASSPGSERGEEKLFF
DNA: TGTGCCAGCAGTCCCGGTTCGGAAAGGGGTGAGGAAAAACTGTTTTTT

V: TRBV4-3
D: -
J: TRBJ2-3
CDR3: CASSHWSVTPEGDTQYF
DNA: TGCGCCAGCAGCCACTGGAGTGTCACACCAGAGGGAGATACGCAGTATTTT

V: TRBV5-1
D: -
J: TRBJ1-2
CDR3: CASSLGSGGNYGYTF
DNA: TGCGCCAGCAGCTTGGGATCGGGGGGGAACTATGGCTACACCTTC

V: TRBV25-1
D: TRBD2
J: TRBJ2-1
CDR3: CASSEYGTKRGDEQFF
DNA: TGTGCCAGCAGTGAATACGGGACTAAGAGAGGCGATGAGCAGTTCTTC

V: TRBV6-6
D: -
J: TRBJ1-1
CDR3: CASTLGVAEAFF
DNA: TGTGCCAGCACCCTCGGGGTCGCTGAAGCTTTCTTT

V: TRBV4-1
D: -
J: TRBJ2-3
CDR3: CASSQDNSPDTQYF
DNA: TGCGCCAGCAGCCAAGATAACTCTCCCGATACGCAGTATTTT

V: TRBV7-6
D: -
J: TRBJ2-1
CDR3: CASSLLTTRPEQFF
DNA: TGTGCCAGCAGCTTATTAACTACCCGGCCTGAGCAGTTCTTC

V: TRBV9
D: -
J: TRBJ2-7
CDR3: CASSATGSYEQYF
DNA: TGTGCCAGCAGCGCAACCGGGTCCTACGAGCAGTACTTC

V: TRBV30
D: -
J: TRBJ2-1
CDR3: CAWSPKQRRDEQFF
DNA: TGTGCCTGGAGTCCTAAGCAGCGGAGGGATGAGCAGTTCTTC

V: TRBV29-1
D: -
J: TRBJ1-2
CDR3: CSVEMTGPYTF
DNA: TGCAGCGTTGAGATGACAGGTCCCTACACCTTC

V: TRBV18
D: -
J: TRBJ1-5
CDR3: CASSPGGLNQPQHF
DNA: TGTGCCAGCTCACCGGGGGGATTAAATCAGCCCCAGCATTTT

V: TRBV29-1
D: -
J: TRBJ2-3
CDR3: CSVHDGVRSTDTQYF
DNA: TGCAGCGTGCACGACGGGGTGAGGTCCACAGATACGCAGTATTTT

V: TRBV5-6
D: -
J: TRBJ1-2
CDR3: CASSLEQGRGYTF
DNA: TGTGCCAGCAGCCTCGAACAGGGACGGGGCTACACCTTC

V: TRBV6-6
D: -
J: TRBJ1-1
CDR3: CASKEVGLTEAFF
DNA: TGTGCCAGCAAAGAGGTGGGGCTCACTGAAGCTTTCTTT

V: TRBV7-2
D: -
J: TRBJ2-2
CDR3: CASSPLSGELFF
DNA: TGTGCCAGCAGCCCTCTGTCCGGGGAGCTGTTTTTT

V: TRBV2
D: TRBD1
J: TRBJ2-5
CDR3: CATGQGGETQYF
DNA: TGTGCCACTGGACAGGGTGGAGAGACCCAGTACTTC

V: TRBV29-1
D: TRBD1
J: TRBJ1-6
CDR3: CSARTGGSHSPLHF
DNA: TGCAGCGCTCGGACAGGGGGCTCTCATTCACCCCTCCACTTT

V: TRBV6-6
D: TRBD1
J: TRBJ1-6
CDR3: CASSQDRVDSPLHF
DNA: TGTGCCAGCAGTCAGGACAGGGTAGATTCACCCCTCCACTTT

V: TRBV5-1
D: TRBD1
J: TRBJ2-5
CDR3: CASSSRGQGWKLETQYF
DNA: TGCGCCAGCAGCTCTAGGGGACAGGGGTGGAAGTTGGAGACCCAGTACTTC

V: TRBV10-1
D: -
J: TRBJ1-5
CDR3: CAPLPLLSSNQPQHF
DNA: TGCGCCCCTCTTCCCCTACTTTCTAGCAATCAGCCCCAGCATTTT

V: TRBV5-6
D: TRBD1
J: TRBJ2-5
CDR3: CASRPSRQGASEKTQYF
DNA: TGTGCCAGCAGGCCGTCCAGGCAGGGGGCTTCGGAGAAGACCCAGTACTTC

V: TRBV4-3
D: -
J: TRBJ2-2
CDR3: CASSQDVGGTNTGELFF
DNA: TGCGCCAGCAGCCAAGATGTAGGGGGAACGAACACCGGGGAGCTGTTTTTT

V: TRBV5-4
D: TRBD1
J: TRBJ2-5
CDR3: CASSLRTGKQETQYF
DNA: TGTGCCAGCAGCTTAAGGACAGGGAAACAAGAGACCCAGTACTTC

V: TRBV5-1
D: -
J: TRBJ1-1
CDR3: CASSLRTDSSRNTEAFF
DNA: TGCGCCAGCAGCTTAAGGACAGACAGTTCGAGGAACACTGAAGCTTTCTTT